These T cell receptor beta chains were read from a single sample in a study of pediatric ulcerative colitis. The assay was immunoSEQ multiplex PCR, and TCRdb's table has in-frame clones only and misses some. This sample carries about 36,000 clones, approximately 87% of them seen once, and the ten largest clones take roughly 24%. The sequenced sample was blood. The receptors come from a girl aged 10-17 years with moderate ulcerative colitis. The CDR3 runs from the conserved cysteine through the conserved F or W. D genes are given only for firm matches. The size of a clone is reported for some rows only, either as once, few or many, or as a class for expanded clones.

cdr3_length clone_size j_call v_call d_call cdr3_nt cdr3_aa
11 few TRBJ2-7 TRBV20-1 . TGCAGTGCTCCAACCCGACTTGGGCAGTACTTC CSAPTRLGQYF
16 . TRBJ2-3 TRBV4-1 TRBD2 TGCGCCAGCAGCCAAGCACTAGCGTGGTCCACAGATACGCAGTATTTT CASSQALAWSTDTQYF
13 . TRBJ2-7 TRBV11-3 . TGTGCCAGCAGCTTAGATGGGAAGCGGGAGCAGTACTTC CASSLDGKREQYF
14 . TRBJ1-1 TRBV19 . TGTGCCAGTAGTGGGAGGGGTTATACAGGTGAAGCTTTCTTT CASSGRGYTGEAFF
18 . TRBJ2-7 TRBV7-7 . TGTGCTAGCAGCCCCAGGGGCCTTGAAACATTTAGCTCCTACGAGCAGTACTTC CASSPRGLETFSSYEQYF
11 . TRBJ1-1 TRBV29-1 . TGCAGCGTTGTGTTGAACACTGAAGCTTTCTTT CSVVLNTEAFF
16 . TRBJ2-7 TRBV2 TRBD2 TGTGCCAGCAGTGTTAGGACTAGCGGAGACGGGGATGGGCAGTACTTC CASSVRTSGDGDGQYF
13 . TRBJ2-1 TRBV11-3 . TGTGCCAGCAGCTTGGGTAACCACGATGAGCAGTTCTTC CASSLGNHDEQFF
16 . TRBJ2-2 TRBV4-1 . TGCGCCAGCAGCCAAGAATGGGCCAGGGGCTCCGGGGAGCTGTTTTTT CASSQEWARGSGELFF
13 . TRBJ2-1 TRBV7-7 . TGTGCTAGCAGCTCCGGGAGCTACAATGAGCAGTTCTTC CASSSGSYNEQFF
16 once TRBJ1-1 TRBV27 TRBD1 TGTGCCAGCAGTTTGATACCGGGACAGATGAACACTGAAGCTTTCTTT CASSLIPGQMNTEAFF
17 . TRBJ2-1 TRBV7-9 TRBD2 TGTGCCAGCAGCGCCGCCTCCGGGACTACTCGGAGTTATGAGCAGTTCTTC CASSAASGTTRSYEQFF
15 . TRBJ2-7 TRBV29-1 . TGCAGCGTTGAAGGAGGGGACAAACACCCCTACGAGCAGTACTTC CSVEGGDKHPYEQYF
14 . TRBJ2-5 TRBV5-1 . TGCGCCAGCAGCTCTGGACTATCCCAAGAGACCCAGTACTTC CASSSGLSQETQYF
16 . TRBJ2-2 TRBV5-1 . TGCGCCAGCAGCTTGGGTTCGAGGGAGAACACCGGGGAGCTGTTTTTT CASSLGSRENTGELFF
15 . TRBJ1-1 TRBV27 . TGTGCCAGCAGTCGAGGCGTACCAGGGTACACTGAAGCTTTCTTT CASSRGVPGYTEAFF
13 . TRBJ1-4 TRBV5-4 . TGTGCCAGCAGTACGGGCAGGTTTGAAAAACTGTTTTTT CASSTGRFEKLFF
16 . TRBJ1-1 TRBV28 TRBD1 TGTGCCAGCAGCGACCCCGGGAGCAGGGGGCTGACTGAAGCTTTCTTT CASSDPGSRGLTEAFF
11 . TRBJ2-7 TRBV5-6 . TGTGCCAGCAGCGCCCTCTACGAGCAGTACTTC CASSALYEQYF
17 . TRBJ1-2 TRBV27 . TGTGCCAGCAGCGATCTTCTCGGACACCCTACTAACTATGGCTACACCTTC CASSDLLGHPTNYGYTF
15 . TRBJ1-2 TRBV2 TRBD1 TGTGCCAGCAGTCTCGACAGGGGGCTAAACTATGGCTACACCTTC CASSLDRGLNYGYTF
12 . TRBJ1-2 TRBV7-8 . TGTGCCAGCAGCTTAGAATTGGGTGGCTACACCTTC CASSLELGGYTF
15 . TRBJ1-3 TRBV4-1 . TGCGCCAGCAGCCAAGCCCCGACGGATGGAAACACCATATATTTT CASSQAPTDGNTIYF
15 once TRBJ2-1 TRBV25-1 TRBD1 TGTGCCAGCAGCGAGCCGGGACAGGGGAGGAATGAGCAGTTCTTC CASSEPGQGRNEQFF
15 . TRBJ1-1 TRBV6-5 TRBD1 TGTGCCAGCAGCCTCACAGGGGGATATGCCACTGAAGCTTTCTTT CASSLTGGYATEAFF
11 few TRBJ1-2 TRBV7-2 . TGTGCCAGCAGCTTAGGGACGGGCTACACCTTC CASSLGTGYTF
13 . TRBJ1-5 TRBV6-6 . TGTGCCAGCAGCCCAGGGTCTGGACAGCCCCAGCATTTT CASSPGSGQPQHF
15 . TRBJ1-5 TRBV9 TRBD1 TGTGCCAGCAGCCGCTCGACAGGGGGCAATCAGCCCCAGCATTTT CASSRSTGGNQPQHF
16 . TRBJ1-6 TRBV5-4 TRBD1 TGTGCCAGCAGCCCAGGGGGGTCGTCCTATAATTCACCCCTCCACTTT CASSPGGSSYNSPLHF